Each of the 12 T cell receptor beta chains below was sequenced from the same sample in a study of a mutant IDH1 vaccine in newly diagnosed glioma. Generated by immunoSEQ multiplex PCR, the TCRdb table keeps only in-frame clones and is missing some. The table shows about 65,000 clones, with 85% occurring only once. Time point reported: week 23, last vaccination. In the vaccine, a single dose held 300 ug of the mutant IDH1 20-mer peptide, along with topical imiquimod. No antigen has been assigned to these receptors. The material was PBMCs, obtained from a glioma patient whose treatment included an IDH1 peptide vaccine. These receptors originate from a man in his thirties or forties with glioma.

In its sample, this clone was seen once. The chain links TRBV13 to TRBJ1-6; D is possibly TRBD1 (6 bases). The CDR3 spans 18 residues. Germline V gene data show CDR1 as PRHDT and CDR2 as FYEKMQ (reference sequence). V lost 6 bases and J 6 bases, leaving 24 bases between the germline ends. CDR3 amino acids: CASRAGGLPGGVNSPLHF. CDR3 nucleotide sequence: TGTGCCAGCAGAGCCGGGGGGCTTCCAGGAGGGGTTAATTCACCCCTCCACTTT.

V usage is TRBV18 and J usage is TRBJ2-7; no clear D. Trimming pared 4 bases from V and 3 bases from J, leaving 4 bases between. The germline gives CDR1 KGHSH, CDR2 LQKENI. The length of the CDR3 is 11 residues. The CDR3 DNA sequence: TGTGCCAGCTCACGAAGCTACGAGCAGTACTTC. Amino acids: CASSRSYEQYF.

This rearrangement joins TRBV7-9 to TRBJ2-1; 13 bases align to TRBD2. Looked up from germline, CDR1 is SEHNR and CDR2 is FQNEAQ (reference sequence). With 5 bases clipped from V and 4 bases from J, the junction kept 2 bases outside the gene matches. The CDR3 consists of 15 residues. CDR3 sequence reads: CASSRTSGRYNEQFF. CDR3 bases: TGTGCCAGCAGCCGGACTAGCGGGAGATACAATGAGCAGTTCTTC.

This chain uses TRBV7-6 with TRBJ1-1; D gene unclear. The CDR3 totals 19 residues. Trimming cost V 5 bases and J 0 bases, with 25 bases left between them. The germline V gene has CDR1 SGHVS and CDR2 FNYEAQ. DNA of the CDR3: TGTGCCAGCAGCGCCTCCGTGGGGTTGGCAGCTATTATGAACACTGAAGCTTTCTTT. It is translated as CASSASVGLAAIMNTEAFF.

The CDR3 region is CASSPLISGLGNTGELFF. CDR3 nucleotides: TGTGCCAGCTCACCATTGATTTCCGGTCTCGGGAACACCGGGGAGCTGTTTTTT. This chain uses TRBV18 with TRBJ2-2; unclear D gene. The ends were cut back, 2 bases at V and 1 base at J, with 17 bases in the middle. CDR3 length: 18 amino acids. Germline values: CDR1 KGHSH, CDR2 LQKENI.

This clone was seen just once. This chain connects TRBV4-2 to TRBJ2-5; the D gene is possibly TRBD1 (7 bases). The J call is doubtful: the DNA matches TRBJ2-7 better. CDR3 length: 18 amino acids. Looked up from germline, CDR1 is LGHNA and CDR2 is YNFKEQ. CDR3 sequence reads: CASSQAFPRDRNSYEQYF. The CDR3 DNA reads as TGTGCCAGCAGCCAAGCCTTTCCGCGGGACAGAAACTCCTACGAGCAGTACTTC.

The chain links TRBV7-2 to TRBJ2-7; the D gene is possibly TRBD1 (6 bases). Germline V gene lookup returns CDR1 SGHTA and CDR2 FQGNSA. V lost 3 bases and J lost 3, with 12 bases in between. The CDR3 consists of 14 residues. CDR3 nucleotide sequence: TGTGCCAGCAGCTTGAAGGGGGTCCTCTACGAGCAGTACTTC. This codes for CASSLKGVLYEQYF. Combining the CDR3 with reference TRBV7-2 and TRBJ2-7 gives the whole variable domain GAGVSQSPSNKVTEKGKDVELRCDPISGHTALYWYRQSLGQGLEFLIYFQGNSAPDKSGLPSDRFSAERTGGSVSTLTIQRTQQEDSAVYLCASSLKGVLYEQYFGPGTRLTVT.

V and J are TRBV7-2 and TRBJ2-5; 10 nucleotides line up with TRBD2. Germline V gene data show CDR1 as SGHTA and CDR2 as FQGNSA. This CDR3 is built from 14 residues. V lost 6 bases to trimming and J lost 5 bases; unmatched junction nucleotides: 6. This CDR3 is CASRVAGGRETQYF. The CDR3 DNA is TGTGCCAGCAGGGTAGCGGGGGGAAGGGAGACCCAGTACTTC. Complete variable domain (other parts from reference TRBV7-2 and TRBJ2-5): GAGVSQSPSNKVTEKGKDVELRCDPISGHTALYWYRQSLGQGLEFLIYFQGNSAPDKSGLPSDRFSAERTGGSVSTLTIQRTQQEDSAVYLCASRVAGGRETQYFGPGTRLLVL.

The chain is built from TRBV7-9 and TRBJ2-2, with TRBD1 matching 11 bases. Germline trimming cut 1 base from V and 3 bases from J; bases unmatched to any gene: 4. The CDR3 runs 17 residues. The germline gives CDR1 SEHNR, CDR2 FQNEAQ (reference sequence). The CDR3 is CASSLEVGQGDTGELFF. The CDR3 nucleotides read TGTGCCAGCAGCTTAGAAGTGGGACAGGGGGACACCGGGGAGCTGTTTTTT.

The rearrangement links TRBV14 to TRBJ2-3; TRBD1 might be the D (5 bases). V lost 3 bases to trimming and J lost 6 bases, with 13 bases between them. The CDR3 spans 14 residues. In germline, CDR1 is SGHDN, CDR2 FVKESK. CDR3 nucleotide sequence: TGTGCCAGCAGCCAGGGGCTAGTCCCGGATACGCAGTATTTT. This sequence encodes CASSQGLVPDTQYF.

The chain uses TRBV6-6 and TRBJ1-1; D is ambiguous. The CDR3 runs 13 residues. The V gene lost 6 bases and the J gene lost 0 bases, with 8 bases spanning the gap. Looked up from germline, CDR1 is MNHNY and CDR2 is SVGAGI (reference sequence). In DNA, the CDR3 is TGTGCCAGCAGGAGGACGGTGAACACTGAAGCTTTCTTT. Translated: CASRRTVNTEAFF.

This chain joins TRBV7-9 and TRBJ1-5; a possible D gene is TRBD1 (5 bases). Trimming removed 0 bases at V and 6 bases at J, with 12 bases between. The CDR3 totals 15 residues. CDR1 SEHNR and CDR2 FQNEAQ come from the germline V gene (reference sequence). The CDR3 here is CASSLAGGWGQPQHF. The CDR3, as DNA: TGTGCCAGCAGCTTAGCGGGGGGATGGGGTCAGCCCCAGCATTTT.